This T cell receptor beta chain was profiled in a study of PD-1 blockade in classical Hodgkin lymphoma. On this clone itself: What it binds is unknown.

Study findings and constraints: CD4+ TCR diversity rose significantly by C4D1, and CD8+ TCR diversity did not.

Repertoires were generated with immunoSEQ multiplex PCR, while TCRdb's copy carries only in-frame clones and drops some. The table has around 40,000 clones, 78% seen once. Every patient had relapsed following autologous stem cell transplantation, and cohorts differed in brentuximab vedotin exposure. The length of the CDR3 is 14 residues. V gave up 6 bases and J gave up 1 base, with 12 bases separating them. CDR1 LNHNV and CDR2 YYDKDF come from the germline V gene (reference sequence). The genes are TRBV15 and TRBJ2-5, with D uncertain. The TCR originated in a human donor with classical Hodgkin lymphoma. The material was peripheral blood mononuclear cells (PBMCs), obtained at baseline. In DNA, the CDR3 is TGTGCCACCAGGGTGGGATCTTTCCAAGAGACCCAGTACTTC. Encoded protein: CATRVGSFQETQYF.